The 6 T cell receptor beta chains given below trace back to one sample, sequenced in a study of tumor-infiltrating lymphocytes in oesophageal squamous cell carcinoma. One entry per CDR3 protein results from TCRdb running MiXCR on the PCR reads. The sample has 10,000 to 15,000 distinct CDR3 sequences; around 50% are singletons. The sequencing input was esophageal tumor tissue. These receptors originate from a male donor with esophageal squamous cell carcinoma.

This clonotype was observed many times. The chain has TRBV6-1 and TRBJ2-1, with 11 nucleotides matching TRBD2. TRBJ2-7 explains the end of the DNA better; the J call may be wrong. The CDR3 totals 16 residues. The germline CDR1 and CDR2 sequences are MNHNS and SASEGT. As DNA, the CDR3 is TGTGCCAGCAGCCAGGGACTAGCGGCAATATACAATGAGCAGTACTTC. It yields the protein CASSQGLAAIYNEQYF.

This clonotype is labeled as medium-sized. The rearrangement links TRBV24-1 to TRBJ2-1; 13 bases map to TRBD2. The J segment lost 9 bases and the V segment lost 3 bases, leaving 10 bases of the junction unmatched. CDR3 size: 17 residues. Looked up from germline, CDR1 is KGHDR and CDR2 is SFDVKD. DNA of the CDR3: TGTGCCACCAGTGATCCCGGAACTAGCGGGAGGGCTGGTGAGCAGTTCTTC. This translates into CATSDPGTSGRAGEQFF.

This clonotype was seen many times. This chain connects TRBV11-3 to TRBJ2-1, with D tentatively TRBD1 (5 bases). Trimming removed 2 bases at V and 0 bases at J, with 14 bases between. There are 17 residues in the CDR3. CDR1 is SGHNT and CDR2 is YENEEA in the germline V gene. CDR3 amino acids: CASSLSRAAFSYNEQFF. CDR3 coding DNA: TGTGCCAGCAGCTTAAGCAGGGCGGCTTTCTCCTACAATGAGCAGTTCTTC.

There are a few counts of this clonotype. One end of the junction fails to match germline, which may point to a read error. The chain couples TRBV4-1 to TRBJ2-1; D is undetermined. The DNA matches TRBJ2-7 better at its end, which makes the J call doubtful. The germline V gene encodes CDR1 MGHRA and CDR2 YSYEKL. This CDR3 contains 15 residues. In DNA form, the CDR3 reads TGTGCCAGCAGCCAAGATTTTGGCAGTTCCTACGAGCAGTACTTC. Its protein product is CASSQDFGSSYEQYF.

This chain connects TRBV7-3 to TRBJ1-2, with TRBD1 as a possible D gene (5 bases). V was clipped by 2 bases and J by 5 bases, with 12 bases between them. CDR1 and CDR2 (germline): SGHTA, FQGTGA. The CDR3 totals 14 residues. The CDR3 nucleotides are TGTGCCAGCAGCTTAGCACGGGGCAAGTATGGCTACACCTTC. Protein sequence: CASSLARGKYGYTF.

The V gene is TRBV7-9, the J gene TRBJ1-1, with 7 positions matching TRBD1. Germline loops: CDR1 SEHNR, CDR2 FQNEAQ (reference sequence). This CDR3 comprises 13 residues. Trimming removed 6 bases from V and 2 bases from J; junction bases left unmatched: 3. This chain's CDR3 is CASRKGANTEAFF. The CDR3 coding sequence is TGTGCCAGCAGAAAGGGGGCTAACACTGAAGCTTTCTTT. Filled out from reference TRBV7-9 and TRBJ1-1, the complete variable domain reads DTGVSQNPRHKITKRGQNVTFRCDPISEHNRLYWYRQTLGQGPEFLTYFQNEAQLEKSRLLSDRFSAERPKGSFSTLEIQRTEQGDSAMYLCASRKGANTEAFFGQGTRLTVV.